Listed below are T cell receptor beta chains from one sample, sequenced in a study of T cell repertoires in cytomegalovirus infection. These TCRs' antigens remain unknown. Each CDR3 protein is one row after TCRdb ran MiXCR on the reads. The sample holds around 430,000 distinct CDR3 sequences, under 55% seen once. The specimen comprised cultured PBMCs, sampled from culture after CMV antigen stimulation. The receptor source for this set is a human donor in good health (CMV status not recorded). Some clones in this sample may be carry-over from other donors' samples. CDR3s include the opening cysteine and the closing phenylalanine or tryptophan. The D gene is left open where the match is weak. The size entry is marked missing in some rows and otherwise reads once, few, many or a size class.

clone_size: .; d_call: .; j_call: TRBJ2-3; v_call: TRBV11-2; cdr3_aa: CASSLAGWASTDTQYF; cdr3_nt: TGTGCCAGCAGCTTAGCAGGGTGGGCCTCCACAGATACGCAGTATTTT
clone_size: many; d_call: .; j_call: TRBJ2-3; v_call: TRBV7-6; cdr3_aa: CASSLALAGDTQYF; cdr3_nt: TGTGCCAGCAGCTTAGCGCTCGCCGGCGATACGCAGTATTTT
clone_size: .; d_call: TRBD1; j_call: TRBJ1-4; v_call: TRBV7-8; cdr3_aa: CASCRSRRTGAGEKLFF; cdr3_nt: TGTGCCAGTTGCCGGAGCAGAAGGACAGGCGCGGGTGAAAAACTGTTTTTT
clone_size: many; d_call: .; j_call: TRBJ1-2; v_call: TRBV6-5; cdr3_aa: CASSYSRGRVYGYTF; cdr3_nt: TGTGCCAGCAGTTACTCGAGGGGGAGGGTCTATGGCTACACCTTC
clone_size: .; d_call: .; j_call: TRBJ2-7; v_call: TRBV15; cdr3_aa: CATSRSRRGDYEQYF; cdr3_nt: TGTGCCACCAGCAGATCTCGCAGGGGAGACTACGAGCAGTACTTC
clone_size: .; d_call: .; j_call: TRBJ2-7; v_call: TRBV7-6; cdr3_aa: CASSLAGNYEQYF; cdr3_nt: TGTGCCAGCAGCTTAGCCGGGAATTACGAGCAGTACTTC
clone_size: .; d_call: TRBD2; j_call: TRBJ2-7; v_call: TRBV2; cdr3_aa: CASRRGRGSSYEQYF; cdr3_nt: TGTGCCAGCCGACGGGGGAGGGGAAGCTCCTACGAGCAGTACTTC
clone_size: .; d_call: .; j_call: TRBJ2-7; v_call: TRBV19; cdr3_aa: CARDHSYEQYF; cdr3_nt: TGTGCCAGGGACCACTCCTACGAGCAGTACTTC
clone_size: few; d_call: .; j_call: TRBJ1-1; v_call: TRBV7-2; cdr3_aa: CASSLALSTEAFF; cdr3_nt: TGTGCCAGCAGCTTAGCCCTTAGCACTGAAGCTTTCTTT
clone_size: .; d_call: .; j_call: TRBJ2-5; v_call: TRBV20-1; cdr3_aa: CSARHTFEETQYF; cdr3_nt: TGCAGTGCCAGGCATACTTTCGAGGAGACCCAGTACTTC
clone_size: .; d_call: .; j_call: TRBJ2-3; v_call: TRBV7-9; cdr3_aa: CASSFEGLLDTQYF; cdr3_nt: TGTGCCAGCAGCTTTGAGGGCCTGCTAGATACGCAGTATTTT
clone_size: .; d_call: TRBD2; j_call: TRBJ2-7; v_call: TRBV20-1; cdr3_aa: CSARASSGGFYEQYF; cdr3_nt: TGCAGTGCTAGGGCTTCTAGCGGGGGTTTCTACGAGCAGTACTTC
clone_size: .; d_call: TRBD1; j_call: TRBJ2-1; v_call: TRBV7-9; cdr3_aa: CASRSRDRVYNEQFF; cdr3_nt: TGTGCCAGCAGATCCCGGGACAGGGTCTACAATGAGCAGTTCTTC
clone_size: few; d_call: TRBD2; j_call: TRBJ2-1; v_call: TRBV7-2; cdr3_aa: CASSPRVAGVQRTTYNEQFF; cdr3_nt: TGTGCCAGCAGCCCCCGAGTAGCGGGAGTCCAACGGACTACCTACAATGAGCAGTTCTTC
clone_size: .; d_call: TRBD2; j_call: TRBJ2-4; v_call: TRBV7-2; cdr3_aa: CASSVSGLRENIQYF; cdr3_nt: TGTGCCAGCAGCGTATCGGGACTAAGAGAAAACATTCAGTACTTC
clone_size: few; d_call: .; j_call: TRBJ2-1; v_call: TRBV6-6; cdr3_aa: CASTQSEGYNEQFF; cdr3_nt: TGTGCCAGCACCCAAAGTGAGGGCTACAATGAGCAGTTCTTC
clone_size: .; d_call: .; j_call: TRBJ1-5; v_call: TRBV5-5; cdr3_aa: CASRRTDFSNQPQHF; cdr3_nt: TGTGCCAGCAGACGGACAGACTTTAGCAATCAGCCCCAGCATTTT
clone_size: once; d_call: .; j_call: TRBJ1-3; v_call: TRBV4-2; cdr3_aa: CASSQGRGPRNTIYF; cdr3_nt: TGTGCCAGCAGCCAAGGCAGGGGACCCCGAAACACCATATATTTT
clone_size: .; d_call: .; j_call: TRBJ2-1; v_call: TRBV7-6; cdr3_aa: CASSLYFLAVAVHNEQFF; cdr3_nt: TGTGCCAGTTCCCTTTACTTCTTGGCCGTGGCGGTCCACAATGAGCAGTTCTTC
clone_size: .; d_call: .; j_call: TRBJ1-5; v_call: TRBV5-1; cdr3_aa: CASSLIGGGNQPQHF; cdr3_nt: TGCGCCAGCAGCTTGATCGGGGGAGGCAATCAGCCCCAGCATTTT
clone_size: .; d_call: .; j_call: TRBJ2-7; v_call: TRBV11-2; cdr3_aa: CASSLDPPLGADYEQYF; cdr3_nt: TGTGCCAGCAGCTTAGATCCCCCCCTGGGTGCGGACTACGAGCAGTACTTC
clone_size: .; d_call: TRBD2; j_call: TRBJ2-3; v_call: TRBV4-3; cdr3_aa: CASSQDRRRASGVTDTQYF; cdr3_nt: TGCGCCAGCAGCCAAGATCGACGACGGGCTAGCGGGGTCACAGATACGCAGTATTTT
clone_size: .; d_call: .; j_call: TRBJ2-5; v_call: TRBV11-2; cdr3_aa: CASSSVQGRAETQYF; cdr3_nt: TGTGCCAGCAGCTCCGTTCAGGGCAGGGCAGAGACCCAGTACTTC
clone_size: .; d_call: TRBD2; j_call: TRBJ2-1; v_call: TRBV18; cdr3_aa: CASSPVGLAFYNEQFF; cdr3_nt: TGTGCCAGCTCACCAGTAGGACTAGCCTTTTACAATGAGCAGTTCTTC
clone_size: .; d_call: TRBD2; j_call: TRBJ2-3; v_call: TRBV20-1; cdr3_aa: CSARGASRVAGITDTQYF; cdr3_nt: TGCAGTGCTAGGGGGGCGTCCAGGGTAGCGGGGATCACAGATACGCAGTATTTT
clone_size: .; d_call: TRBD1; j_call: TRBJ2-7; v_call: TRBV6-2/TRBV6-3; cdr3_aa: CASSYAGTANYEQYF; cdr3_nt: TGTGCCAGCAGTTACGCCGGGACAGCTAACTACGAGCAGTACTTC
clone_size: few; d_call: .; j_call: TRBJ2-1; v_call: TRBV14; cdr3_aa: CASSQQFSYNEQFF; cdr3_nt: TGTGCCAGCAGCCAACAATTCTCCTACAATGAGCAGTTCTTC
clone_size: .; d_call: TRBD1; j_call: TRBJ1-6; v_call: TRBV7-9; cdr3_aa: CASSLLTGSNSPLHF; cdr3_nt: TGTGCCAGCAGCCTATTGACAGGGAGCAATTCACCCCTCCACTTT
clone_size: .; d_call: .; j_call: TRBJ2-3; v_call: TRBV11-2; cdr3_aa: CASSFGPYTDTQYF; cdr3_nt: TGTGCCAGCAGCTTTGGTCCGTACACAGATACGCAGTATTTT
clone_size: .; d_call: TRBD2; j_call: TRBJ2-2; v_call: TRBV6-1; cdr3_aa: CASSSLAGYTGELFF; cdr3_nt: TGTGCCAGCAGCTCACTAGCGGGATACACCGGGGAGCTGTTTTTT
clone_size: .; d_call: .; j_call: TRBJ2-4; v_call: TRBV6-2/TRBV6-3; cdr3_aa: CASSRGRLAKNIQYF; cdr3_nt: TGTGCCAGCAGTCGAGGACGGCTAGCCAAAAACATTCAGTACTTC
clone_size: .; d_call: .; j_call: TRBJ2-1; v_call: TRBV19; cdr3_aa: CASSLGASYNEQFF; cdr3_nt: TGTGCCAGCTCCCTGGGTGCCTCCTACAATGAGCAGTTCTTC
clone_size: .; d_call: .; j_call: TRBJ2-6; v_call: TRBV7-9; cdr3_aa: CASSQQGPGANVLTF; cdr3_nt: TGTGCCAGCAGTCAGCAGGGGCCTGGGGCCAACGTCCTGACTTTC
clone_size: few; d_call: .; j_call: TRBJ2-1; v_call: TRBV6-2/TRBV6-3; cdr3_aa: CASRYRRLSSYNEQFF; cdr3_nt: TGTGCCAGCCGGTACAGAAGGCTCAGCTCCTACAATGAGCAGTTCTTC